One sample yielded the 17 T cell receptor beta chains listed below, sequenced in a study of blood T cell repertoires in COVID-19. Profiling relied on immunoSEQ multiplex PCR, and the TCRdb table lists in-frame clones only, not all of them. The profile shows 95,000 to 100,000 clones, roughly 80% of them singletons. The sample consisted of peripheral blood. These receptor sequences come from a woman of 80 years or more with acute or convalescent COVID-19.

The chain recombines TRBV2 with TRBJ1-2, with 8 bases matching TRBD1. The CDR3 runs 14 residues. Germline trimming cut 7 bases from V and 3 bases from J; bases unmatched to any gene: 7. Germline values: CDR1 SNHLY, CDR2 FYNNEI. The CDR3 region has the DNA TGTGCCAGCACGTCCGGGACAGGTGACTATGGCTACACCTTC. Translating gives CASTSGTGDYGYTF.

The chain combines TRBV7-3 with TRBJ2-1, with 7 bases fitting TRBD2. The CDR3 totals 15 residues. J gave up 5 bases and V 5 bases, and 9 bases lay outside the gene matches. Germline CDR1 reads SGHTA; CDR2 reads FQGTGA. The CDR3 loop is CASSLRSGTNNEQFF. The CDR3 region has the DNA TGTGCCAGCAGCCTCCGCAGCGGGACCAACAATGAGCAGTTCTTC. The full variable domain, in which reference TRBV7-3 and TRBJ2-1 provide the parts outside the CDR3, is GAGVSQTPSNKVTEKGKYVELRCDPISGHTALYWYRQSLGQGPEFLIYFQGTGAADDSGLPNDRFFAVRPEGSVSTLKIQRTERGDSAVYLCASSLRSGTNNEQFFGPGTRLTVL.

The chain uses TRBV28 and TRBJ1-2; TRBD1 aligns across 9 bases. This CDR3 spans 15 amino acids. The germline gives CDR1 MDHEN, CDR2 SYDVKM. J gave up 8 bases and V 4 bases, and 11 bases lay outside the gene matches. The CDR3 region has the DNA TGTGCCAGCAGTTCTACAGGGGGCGGGGCCTGGGGCTACACCTTC. The encoded protein is CASSSTGGGAWGYTF.

The rearrangement links TRBV3-1 (or the pseudogene TRBV3-2) to TRBJ1-2, with 8 positions matching TRBD1. With 4 bases clipped from V and 4 bases from J, the junction kept 5 bases outside the gene matches. Germline CDR1 LGHDT, CDR2 YNNKEL (reference sequence). The CDR3 loop spans 14 amino acids. CDR3: CASSPRQGSYGYTF. In nucleotides, the CDR3 is TGTGCCAGCAGCCCTCGACAGGGGAGCTATGGCTACACCTTC.

This chain joins TRBV28 and TRBJ1-4, with D possibly TRBD1 on 6 matching bases. This CDR3 contains 13 residues. V was pared by 5 bases and J by 6 bases, with 10 bases between. Germline assignment: CDR1 MDHEN and CDR2 SYDVKM. CDR3 coding DNA: TGTGCCAGCAGTATCCCAGGGGATGAAAAACTGTTTTTT. It yields the protein CASSIPGDEKLFF.

The chain has TRBV28 and TRBJ2-5; TRBD1 might be the D (6 bases). CDR1 is MDHEN, CDR2 SYDVKM, per germline. The length of the CDR3 is 15 residues. V lost 3 bases to trimming and J lost 7 bases, with 18 bases between them. The CDR3 sequence: CASSLGRGSVGTQYF. The CDR3 nucleotides read TGTGCCAGCAGTTTGGGCAGGGGATCGGTAGGGACCCAGTACTTC.

This chain links TRBV19 with TRBJ1-5; no clear D gene. CDR1 and CDR2 from the germline V gene are LNHDA and SQIVND (reference sequence). The V gene lost 4 bases and the J gene lost 1 base, with 14 bases spanning the gap. The CDR3 spans 16 residues. This CDR3 is CASSTLLSGSNQPQHF. Written as DNA, the CDR3 is TGTGCCAGTAGTACCCTTCTAAGCGGCAGCAATCAGCCCCAGCATTTT. The whole variable domain, filled in from reference TRBV19 and TRBJ1-5, reads DGGITQSPKYLFRKEGQNVTLSCEQNLNHDAMYWYRQDPGQGLRLIYYSQIVNDFQKGDIAEGYSVSREKKESFPLTVTSAQKNPTAFYLCASSTLLSGSNQPQHFGDGTRLSIL.

The chain couples TRBV7-2 to TRBJ1-2, with TRBD1 matching 8 bases. The V gene's germline CDR1 is SGHTA and CDR2 FQGNSA. After removal of 1 base from V and 8 bases from J, the junction contained 6 bases not matched to a gene. This CDR3 is 14 amino acids long. The CDR3 nucleotides are TGTGCCAGCAGCTTAGGGCAGGGGGCGCAGGGCTACACCTTC. Its protein product is CASSLGQGAQGYTF.

In this sample, this clone turned up a few times. This sequence joins TRBV6-2 or TRBV6-3 and TRBJ1-5, with 8 positions matching TRBD1. The trim removed 2 bases at V and 5 bases at J, leaving 5 bases unmatched. Germline V gene lookup returns CDR1 MNHEY and CDR2 SVGEGT. The CDR3 has 15 amino acids. The CDR3 here is CASSYPRGQDQPQHF. The CDR3 DNA follows: TGTGCCAGCAGTTACCCCAGGGGGCAGGATCAGCCCCAGCATTTT.

This chain joins TRBV19 and TRBJ2-5; TRBD1 matches at 10 bases. There are 15 residues in the CDR3. Trimming cost V 6 bases and J 4 bases; bases outside gene matches: 8. The V gene's germline CDR1 is LNHDA and CDR2 SQIVND (reference sequence). The CDR3 spells CASSFGTGDRETQYF. Here the CDR3 DNA reads TGTGCCAGTAGCTTCGGGACAGGGGATCGAGAGACCCAGTACTTC.

The chain couples TRBV28 to TRBJ1-5, with 10 bases that match TRBD1. J gave up 5 bases and V 3 bases, and 16 bases lay outside the gene matches. Germline V gives CDR1 MDHEN, CDR2 SYDVKM. The CDR3 is made up of 19 amino acids. CDR3 coding DNA: TGTGCCAGCAGTTTCCCCGCCGTAGTGGGACAGGGGAATGATCAGCCCCAGCATTTT. This translates into CASSFPAVVGQGNDQPQHF.

This clone has a handful of counts. The chain carries TRBV28 and TRBJ1-5; TRBD1 is a possible D gene (5 bases). CDR3 size: 14 residues. V was pared by 5 bases and J by 7 bases, with 15 bases between. Per germline, CDR1 MDHEN and CDR2 SYDVKM. Here the CDR3 reads CASSHSQGQQPQHF. CDR3 DNA sequence: TGTGCCAGCAGTCATTCCCAGGGTCAACAGCCCCAGCATTTT.

The rearrangement joins TRBV7-2 to TRBJ2-7, with D tentatively TRBD2 (7 bases). The germline gives CDR1 SGHTA, CDR2 FQGNSA. This CDR3 contains 14 residues. Trimming left V 5 bases short and J 0 bases short, with 11 bases between. The CDR3 sequence is CASSGGGGSYEQYF. CDR3 coding DNA: TGTGCCAGCAGCGGGGGAGGGGGCTCCTACGAGCAGTACTTC.

The J gene is TRBJ1-2, the V gene TRBV5-1; D unresolved. Trimming took off 4 bases at V and 5 bases at J, with 18 bases between the two ends. In germline, CDR1 is SGHRS, CDR2 YFSETQ. The CDR3 runs to 15 residues. CDR3 bases: TGCGCCAGCAGCCCTAGTACGGGAGTCGAATATGGCTACACCTTC. Residues: CASSPSTGVEYGYTF.

This clone was recorded at least ten times. The chain is built from TRBV29-1 and TRBJ1-2; D is undetermined. Germline V gene sequence: CDR1 SQVTM, CDR2 ANQGSEA. CDR3 length: 15 amino acids. The V gene lost 6 bases and the J gene lost 1 base, with 18 bases spanning the gap. CDR3 sequence: CSVQEGGGRNYGYTF. Written as DNA, the CDR3 is TGCAGCGTCCAAGAGGGTGGTGGGCGTAACTATGGCTACACCTTC.

The V call is TRBV3-1 (or the pseudogene TRBV3-2), the J call TRBJ2-5; 7 positions agree with TRBD2. There are 17 residues in the CDR3. Germline-derived CDR1 and CDR2 are LGHDT and YNNKEL (reference sequence). With V trimmed by 0 bases and J by 0 bases, 7 bases remained unmatched. Here the CDR3 reads CASSQDLSGDDQETQYF. Written as DNA, the CDR3 is TGTGCCAGCAGCCAAGATCTCAGCGGGGATGACCAAGAGACCCAGTACTTC.

V usage is TRBV5-5 and J usage is TRBJ1-4; 11 bases are shared with TRBD1. From germline, CDR1 is SGHKS and CDR2 YYEKEE (reference sequence). The CDR3 length is 16 residues. The junction had 3 bases not matched to a gene; V was cut back by 3 bases and J by 2 bases. The CDR3 sequence: CASSSGQGATNEKLFF. DNA of the CDR3: TGTGCCAGCAGCTCCGGACAGGGGGCGACTAATGAAAAACTGTTTTTT.